This T cell receptor (beta chain) stems from a study of T cells in Graves' hyperthyroidism and ophthalmopathy. Across the whole study: Peripheral blood was secured at the point of initial diagnosis, before any treatment.

The source material, RNA transcripts, was used to amplify TCR beta CDR3 regions. When the TCR CDR3 underwent first-round RT-PCR, the HTBI primer set was used. Via MiXCR, TCRdb re-called the multiplex PCR reads, giving one row per CDR3 protein. The data contain 300,000 to 400,000 distinct CDR3 sequences, under 25% of them singletons. This clonotype was recorded many times. The antigen is not known. Germline V gene data show CDR1 as PRHDT and CDR2 as FYEKMQ (reference sequence). V was clipped by 6 bases and J by 5 bases, with 7 bases between them. The CDR3 is 11 residues long. Study-level points and caveats: Model-based prediction identified ophthalmopathy a median 6.5 months prior to its onset. The majority of expanded thyroid clonotypes above 0.001 also appeared in blood. Ophthalmopathy and stable hyperthyroidism were separated by a 13 V-J model.

Sequences were obtained from blood. The origin of this receptor is a woman aged 45-60 years with Graves' hyperthyroidism. The chain joins TRBV13 to TRBJ2-5; D is perhaps TRBD1 or TRBD2 (6 bases each). The CDR3 DNA reads TGTGCCAGCAGAGGGGGGGAGACCCAGTACTTC. This sequence encodes CASRGGETQYF.